This record covers a single TCR beta chain. Profiling relied on immunoSEQ multiplex PCR, and the TCRdb table lists in-frame clones only, not all of them. The sample consists of hundreds of thousands of clones, roughly 94% of them appearing once. The sample originates from a study of shared T cell receptors in the human thymus. This CDR3 is built from 15 residues. In germline, CDR1 is SGHTA, CDR2 FQGNSA. Between the trimmed V and J ends, which lost 1 base and 4 bases, there was a span of 14 bases. Sequenced material: thymocytes. The TCR comes from a human donor. The genes are TRBV7-2 and TRBJ2-7; no firm D call. CDR3 in DNA: TGTGCCAGCAGCTTAGAACGTGAGGATCGGTACGAGCAGTACTTC. The encoded protein is CASSLEREDRYEQYF.